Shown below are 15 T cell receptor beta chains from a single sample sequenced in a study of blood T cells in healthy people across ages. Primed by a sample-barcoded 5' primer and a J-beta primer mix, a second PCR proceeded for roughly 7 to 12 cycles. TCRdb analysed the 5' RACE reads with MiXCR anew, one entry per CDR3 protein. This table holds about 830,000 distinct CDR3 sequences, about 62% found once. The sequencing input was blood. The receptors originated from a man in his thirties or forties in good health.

CDR3 sequence reads: CASSLASLGRQYF. CDR3 coding DNA: TGTGCCAGCAGCTTAGCTTCCCTAGGAAGGCAGTATTTT. The chain is built from TRBV7-9 and TRBJ2-3; D ambiguous. Trimming stripped 0 bases from V and 11 bases from J, with 12 bases between. The CDR3 consists of 13 residues. Germline V gene sequence: CDR1 SEHNR, CDR2 FQNEAQ (reference sequence).

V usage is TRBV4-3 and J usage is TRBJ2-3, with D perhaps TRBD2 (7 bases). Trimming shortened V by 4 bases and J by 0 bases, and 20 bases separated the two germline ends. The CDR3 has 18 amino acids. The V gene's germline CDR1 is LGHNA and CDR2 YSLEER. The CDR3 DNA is TGCGCCAGCAGCCCGGGGTCAGGGGACTACACTAGCACAGATACGCAGTATTTT. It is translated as CASSPGSGDYTSTDTQYF.

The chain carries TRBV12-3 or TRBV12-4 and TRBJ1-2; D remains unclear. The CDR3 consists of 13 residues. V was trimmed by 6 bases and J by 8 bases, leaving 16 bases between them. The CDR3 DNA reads TGTGCCAGCAGCCCCTCTGGGCCCGACGGCTACACCTTC. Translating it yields CASSPSGPDGYTF.

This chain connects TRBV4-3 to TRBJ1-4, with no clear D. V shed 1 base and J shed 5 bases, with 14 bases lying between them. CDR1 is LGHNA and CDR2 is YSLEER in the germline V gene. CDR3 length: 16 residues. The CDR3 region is CASSQGSSQPNEKLFF. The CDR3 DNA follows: TGCGCCAGCAGCCAAGGTTCGTCTCAGCCCAATGAAAAACTGTTTTTT.

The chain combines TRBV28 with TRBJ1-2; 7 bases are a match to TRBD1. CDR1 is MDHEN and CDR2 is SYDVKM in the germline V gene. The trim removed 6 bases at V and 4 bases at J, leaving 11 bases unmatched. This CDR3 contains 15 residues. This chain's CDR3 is CASRSSLDRIYGYTF. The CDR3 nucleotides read TGTGCCAGCAGAAGCTCCTTGGACAGGATCTATGGCTACACCTTC.

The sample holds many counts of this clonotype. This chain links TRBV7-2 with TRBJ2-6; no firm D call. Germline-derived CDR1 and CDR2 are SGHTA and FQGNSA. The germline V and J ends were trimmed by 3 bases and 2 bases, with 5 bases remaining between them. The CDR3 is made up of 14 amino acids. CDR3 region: CASSLLAGANVLTF. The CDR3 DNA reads TGTGCCAGCAGCTTGCTGGCTGGGGCCAACGTCCTGACTTTC.

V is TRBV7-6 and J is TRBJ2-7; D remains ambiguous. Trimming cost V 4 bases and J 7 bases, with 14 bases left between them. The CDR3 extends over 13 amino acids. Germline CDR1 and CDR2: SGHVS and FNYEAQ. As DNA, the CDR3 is TGTGCCAGCAGCTCCGACAACTACAATGAGCAGTACTTC. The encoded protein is CASSSDNYNEQYF.

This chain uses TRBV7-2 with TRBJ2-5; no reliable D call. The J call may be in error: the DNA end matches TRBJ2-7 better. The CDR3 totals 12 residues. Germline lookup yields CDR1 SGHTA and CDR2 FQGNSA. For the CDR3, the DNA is TGTGCCAGCGGCCTAACACTCTACGAGCAGTACTTC. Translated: CASGLTLYEQYF.

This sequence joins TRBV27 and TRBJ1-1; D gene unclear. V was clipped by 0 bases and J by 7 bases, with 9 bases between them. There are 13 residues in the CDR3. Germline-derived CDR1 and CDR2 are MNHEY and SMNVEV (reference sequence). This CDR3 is CASSLSLSFEAFF. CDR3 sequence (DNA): TGTGCCAGCAGTTTATCCCTTTCTTTTGAAGCTTTCTTT.

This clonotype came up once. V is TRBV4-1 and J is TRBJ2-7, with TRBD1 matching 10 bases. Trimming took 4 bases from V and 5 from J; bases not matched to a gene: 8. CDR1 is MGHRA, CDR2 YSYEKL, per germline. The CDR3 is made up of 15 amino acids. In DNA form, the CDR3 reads TGCGCCAGCAGCCCGAGACAGGGGGCGCTCCACGAGCAGTACTTC. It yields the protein CASSPRQGALHEQYF.

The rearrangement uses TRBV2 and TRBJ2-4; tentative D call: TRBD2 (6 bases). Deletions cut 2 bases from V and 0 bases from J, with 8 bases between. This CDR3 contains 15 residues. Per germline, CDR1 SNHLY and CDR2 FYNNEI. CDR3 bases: TGTGCCAGCAGTGAACAGGGACTAGCCAAAAACATTCAGTACTTC. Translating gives CASSEQGLAKNIQYF.

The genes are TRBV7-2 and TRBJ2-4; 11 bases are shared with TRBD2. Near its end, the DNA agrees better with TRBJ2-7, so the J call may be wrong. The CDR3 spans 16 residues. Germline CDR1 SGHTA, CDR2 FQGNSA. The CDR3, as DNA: TGTGCCATCCTCGATCGGGCTAGCGGGGGGTTCCACGAGCAGTACTTC. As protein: CAILDRASGGFHEQYF.

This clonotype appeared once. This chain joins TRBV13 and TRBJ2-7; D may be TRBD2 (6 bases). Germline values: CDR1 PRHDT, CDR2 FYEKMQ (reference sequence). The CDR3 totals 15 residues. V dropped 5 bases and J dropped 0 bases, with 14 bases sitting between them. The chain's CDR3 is CASSKWDGSSYEQYF. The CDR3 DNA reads TGTGCCAGCAGCAAATGGGACGGGAGCTCCTACGAGCAGTACTTC.

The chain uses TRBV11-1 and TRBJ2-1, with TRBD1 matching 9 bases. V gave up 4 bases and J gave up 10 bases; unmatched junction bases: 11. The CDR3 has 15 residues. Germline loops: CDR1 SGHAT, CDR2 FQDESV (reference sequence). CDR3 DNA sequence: TGTGCCAGCAGCTCCTCCCGGGACAGGGTCGAAGAGCAGTTCTTC. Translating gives CASSSSRDRVEEQFF.

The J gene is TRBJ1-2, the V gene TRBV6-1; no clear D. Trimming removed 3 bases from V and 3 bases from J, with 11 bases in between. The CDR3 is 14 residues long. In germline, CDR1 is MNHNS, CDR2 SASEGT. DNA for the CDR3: TGTGCCAGCAGTGACAACAGTCGGGACTATGGCTACACCTTC. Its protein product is CASSDNSRDYGYTF.